These T cell receptor beta chains were read from a single sample in a study of cytomegalovirus exposure and HLA in healthy donors. Here immunoSEQ multiplex PCR was the method, and the copy in TCRdb shows in-frame clones only, minus some. The sample lists roughly 150,000 clones, over 75% occurring once. Sequenced sample: PBMCs. These receptors all come from a man aged 25 to 40 in good health and CMV-seropositive. The CDR3 runs from the conserved cysteine through the conserved F or W.

len	v_gene	j_gene	CDR3aa
13	TRBV18	TRBJ1-1	CASSSILNTEAFF
11	TRBV2	TRBJ2-5	CASGRGETQYF
15	TRBV5-6	TRBJ2-3	CASSFLAGATDTQYF
15	TRBV7-2	TRBJ2-1	CASSRDRGQINEQFF
15	TRBV5-4	.	CASSLGYSGGYEQYF
14	TRBV28	TRBJ2-3	CASSRDRVTDTQYF
15	TRBV7-9	TRBJ2-3	CASSLAGTGTDTQYF
14	TRBV5-6	TRBJ1-4	CASSYGTSNEKLFF
14	TRBV6-5	TRBJ1-1	CASSYSRVNTEAFF
16	TRBV4-2	TRBJ2-7	CASSQGVRDRAYEQYF
15	TRBV4-1	TRBJ2-2	CASSLLAGSTGELFF
16	TRBV5-1	TRBJ1-4	CASSLAPGQGNEKLFF
15	TRBV4-3	TRBJ2-3	CASSQAPGVPDTQYF
17	TRBV29-1	TRBJ1-4	CSVEVGTGGPTNEKLFF
14	TRBV6-5	TRBJ1-4	CASSFGQGNEKLFF
15	TRBV7-2	TRBJ2-3	CASSVTGTTPDTQYF
15	TRBV28	TRBJ2-7	CASSLGQGASYEQYF
15	TRBV7-9	TRBJ2-3	CASSRIAGNTDTQYF
16	TRBV4-3	TRBJ2-2	CASSRLQGSTTGELFF
16	TRBV2	TRBJ2-1	CASREILAGSYNEQFF
15	TRBV4-1	TRBJ1-6	CASSRQGSYNSPLHF
15	TRBV6-5	TRBJ2-2	CASSQQGSGTGELFF
14	TRBV6-5	TRBJ2-7	CASRARESGYEQYF
15	TRBV28	TRBJ2-2	CAPFRDRGNGGELFF
17	TRBV12-5	TRBJ1-2	CASGLVRRTGGANGYTF
13	TRBV7-2	TRBJ2-5	CASSLDAGVVQYF
16	TRBV10-3	TRBJ1-4	CAISENGQSTNEKLFF
16	TRBV28	TRBJ2-3	CASSQPGLAGGQTQYF
15	TRBV23-1	TRBJ2-7	CASSQQGTQFPEQYF
17	TRBV5-5	TRBJ2-1	CASSSLWTGGVYNEQFF
15	TRBV15	TRBJ2-5	CATSRVSGGPLVQYF
14	TRBV4-1	TRBJ1-1	CASSQQGMNTEAFF
18	TRBV11-2	TRBJ2-5	CASSFTSTSGRIRETQYF
14	TRBV5-1	TRBJ2-3	CASSLVGGADTQYF
16	TRBV4-1	TRBJ2-3	CASSLGRTGGTDTQYF
15	TRBV5-6	TRBJ1-5	CASSLGYRGGQPQHF
13	TRBV25-1	TRBJ1-1	CASSESMNTEAFF
17	TRBV6-4	TRBJ2-7	CASRTWEARPPYYEQYF